This passage covers 19 T cell receptor beta chains from one sample sequenced in a study of blood T cell repertoires in COVID-19. Using immunoSEQ multiplex PCR, the repertoire was profiled, and TCRdb retains in-frame clones only, with some absent. Of hundreds of thousands of clones listed, nearly 90% are singletons. The sample was peripheral blood. The receptors were sampled from a man aged 18 to 30 with COVID-19, enrolled during active disease.

The rearrangement links TRBV5-4 to TRBJ2-3; 7 bases are a match to TRBD2. CDR1 is SGHNT, CDR2 YYREEE, per germline (reference sequence). This CDR3 spans 15 amino acids. Trimming took 0 bases from V and 4 from J; bases not matched to a gene: 5. CDR3 DNA sequence: TGTGCCAGCAGCTTGGCCGGGGGAGGGGCAGATACGCAGTATTTT. Translation gives CASSLAGGGADTQYF.

This chain uses TRBV19 with TRBJ2-2; D is possibly TRBD1 (5 bases). The V end was cut by 5 bases, the J end by 3 bases, with 13 bases between. The CDR3 is 15 residues long. Germline loops: CDR1 LNHDA, CDR2 SQIVND (reference sequence). CDR3 in amino acids: CASSPWARDTGELFF. DNA for the CDR3: TGTGCCAGTAGTCCCTGGGCCAGGGACACCGGGGAGCTGTTTTTT.

The chain links TRBV29-1 to TRBJ2-5; the match to TRBD2 covers 11 bases. Germline values: CDR1 SQVTM, CDR2 ANQGSEA. V lost 4 bases to trimming and J lost 5 bases; unmatched junction nucleotides: 12. The CDR3 contains 16 residues. The CDR3 DNA reads TGCAGCGTTGGGAGACTAGCGGGAACAGGGGGCGAGACCCAGTACTTC. As protein: CSVGRLAGTGGETQYF.

This sequence joins TRBV6-5 and TRBJ2-7, with 9 bases lining up with TRBD1. Losses at the gene ends were 4 bases for V and 2 bases for J; bases not matched to a gene: 6. Germline-derived CDR1 and CDR2 are MNHEY and SVGAGI. This CDR3 contains 15 residues. The CDR3: CASSFQTGGTYEQYF. As DNA, the CDR3 is TGTGCCAGCAGTTTTCAGACAGGGGGTACCTACGAGCAGTACTTC.

Regarding this clone: Other DNA sequences in this specimen translate into the identical CDR3. This chain uses TRBV5-1 with TRBJ2-7; 7 nucleotides match TRBD1. This CDR3 has 13 amino acids. In germline, CDR1 is SGHRS, CDR2 YFSETQ. After removal of 4 bases from V and 3 bases from J, the junction contained 4 bases not matched to a gene. The CDR3 region is CASSPGQNYEQYF. The CDR3 nucleotides are TGCGCCAGCAGCCCGGGACAGAACTACGAGCAGTACTTC.

The rearrangement uses TRBV27 and TRBJ2-3; no clear D gene. The CDR3 sequence is 18 residues long. The V gene's germline CDR1 is MNHEY and CDR2 SMNVEV (reference sequence). V was cut by 6 bases and J by 2 bases, with 24 bases left in between. CDR3 sequence reads: CASSSIIPSPAYTDTQYF. CDR3 coding DNA: TGTGCCAGCAGCTCTATTATACCTTCACCCGCTTACACAGATACGCAGTATTTT.

J is TRBJ2-2 and V is TRBV27; 11 bases map to TRBD2. CDR3 size: 14 residues. Germline V CDR1 and CDR2: MNHEY, SMNVEV (reference sequence). Unmatched junction bases numbered 5, after V lost 7 bases and J lost 7 bases. The CDR3 is CASKLTSGIGELFF. CDR3 bases: TGTGCCAGCAAACTGACTAGCGGGATCGGGGAGCTGTTTTTT.

The chain carries TRBV12-5 and TRBJ1-6, with 8 nucleotides matching TRBD1. J was trimmed by 8 bases and V by 1 base; bases with no gene match: 7. Germline lookup yields CDR1 LGHNT and CDR2 FRNRAP. CDR3 length: 16 residues. CDR3 in DNA: TGTGCTAGTGGTTTGGAAATCGGACAGGGAGATTCACCCCTCCACTTT. Translated, it gives CASGLEIGQGDSPLHF.

This sequence joins TRBV18 and TRBJ2-1; 9 bases align to TRBD2. This CDR3 contains 19 residues. Germline loops: CDR1 KGHSH, CDR2 LQKENI. J was trimmed by 7 bases and V by 4 bases; bases with no gene match: 20. As DNA, the CDR3 is TGTGCCAGCTCACGACTAGAGGCCGGGCGGGGGGGCTCCATAAATGAGCAGTTCTTC. This codes for CASSRLEAGRGGSINEQFF.

The V call is TRBV6-6, the J call TRBJ1-1; the match to TRBD1 covers 9 bases. Germline-derived CDR1 and CDR2 are MNHNY and SVGAGI (reference sequence). The V gene end was trimmed by 5 bases and the J gene end by 8 bases; junction bases not matched to a gene: 3. The CDR3 covers 12 residues. CDR3 loop: CASSPGTGEAFF. The CDR3 DNA reads TGTGCCAGCAGTCCCGGGACAGGGGAAGCTTTCTTT.

The genes are TRBV2 and TRBJ1-5; a possible D gene is TRBD1 (5 bases). This CDR3 contains 14 residues. The germline CDR1 and CDR2 sequences are SNHLY and FYNNEI. V gave up 2 bases and J gave up 6 bases, with 11 bases separating them. The CDR3 spells CASSEFREGQPQHF. As DNA, the CDR3 is TGTGCCAGCAGTGAATTCAGGGAGGGTCAGCCCCAGCATTTT.

CDR3 coding DNA: TGTGCCGCAGGGACTAGCGGGCAAGAGACCCAGTACTTC. Protein sequence: CAAGTSGQETQYF. The chain is built from TRBV30 and TRBJ2-5, with 12 bases lining up with TRBD2. The germline CDR1 and CDR2 sequences are GTSNPN and SVGIG (reference sequence). Trimming cost V 8 bases and J 2 bases; bases outside gene matches: 3. CDR3 length: 13 amino acids.

The chain has TRBV5-5 and TRBJ2-1; tentatively, D is TRBD1 (6 bases). V was shortened by 4 bases and J by 0 bases, with 11 bases between the two germline ends. The germline V gene encodes CDR1 SGHKS and CDR2 YYEKEE (reference sequence). The CDR3 sequence is 15 residues long. As DNA, the CDR3 is TGTGCCAGCAGCCCAGTAGGGGGCTCCTACAATGAGCAGTTCTTC. Translating it yields CASSPVGGSYNEQFF.

J is TRBJ1-2 and V is TRBV7-9; D not resolved. The CDR3 has 15 amino acids. The germline V gene encodes CDR1 SEHNR and CDR2 FQNEAQ (reference sequence). V was pared by 1 base and J by 1 base, with 10 bases between. The CDR3 DNA reads as TGTGCCAGCAGCTTAGGACACGATGGTAACTATGGCTACACCTTC. This sequence encodes CASSLGHDGNYGYTF.

The chain employs TRBV7-9 and TRBJ1-2, with TRBD1 matching over 7 bases. V lost 4 bases to trimming and J lost 8 bases; unmatched junction nucleotides: 10. The CDR3 covers 14 residues. The germline V gene has CDR1 SEHNR and CDR2 FQNEAQ (reference sequence). The CDR3 here is CASSSGTVWEGYTF. DNA of the CDR3: TGTGCCAGCAGCTCCGGGACAGTCTGGGAGGGCTACACCTTC.

A remark on this clone: The CDR3 carries no conserved terminal phenylalanine or tryptophan, so it likely arises from a read error. No DNA is shown, since the ends of the CDR3 on it are uncertain; the CDR3 is the one TCRdb lists. V gene TRBV6-4 combines with J gene TRBJ1-2; no DNA check was done on the table's D call, TRBD1. Germline V gene lookup returns CDR1 MRHNA and CDR2 SNTAGT. 14 amino acids form the CDR3, both terminal residues included. CDR3 region: CASSDPRTGGYSSP.

V usage is TRBV28 and J usage is TRBJ1-4; maybe TRBD1 (5 bases). V lost 5 bases, J lost 5 bases, and 15 bases lay in between. This CDR3 spans 15 amino acids. Per germline, CDR1 MDHEN and CDR2 SYDVKM. The chain's CDR3 is CASSGTGHPNEKLFF. The CDR3 region has the DNA TGTGCCAGCAGTGGAACAGGACATCCAAATGAAAAACTGTTTTTT.

The chain links TRBV7-2 to TRBJ2-6; perhaps TRBD1 as D (5 bases). Germline V gene data show CDR1 as SGHTA and CDR2 as FQGNSA. This CDR3 spans 14 amino acids. V lost 6 bases and J 3 bases, leaving 9 bases between the germline ends. CDR3 coding DNA: TGTGCCAGCAGTCAGGGTGGTGGGGCCAACGTCCTGACTTTC. The encoded protein is CASSQGGGANVLTF.

The chain joins TRBV3-1 (or the pseudogene TRBV3-2) to TRBJ1-2; D is uncertain. The V end was cut by 1 base, the J end by 5 bases, with 17 bases between. Germline V gene data show CDR1 as LGHDT and CDR2 as YNNKEL (reference sequence). The CDR3 is made up of 16 amino acids. The CDR3 DNA reads as TGTGCCAGCAGCCAAGTCCTGTATGGGAGGCCTTATGGCTACACCTTC. Translating gives CASSQVLYGRPYGYTF.